These T cell receptor beta chains were read from a single sample in a study of blood T cell repertoires in COVID-19. TCRdb's copy holds only in-frame clones and misses some; the assay was immunoSEQ multiplex PCR. The sample includes approximately 190,000 clones, roughly 80% of them seen just once. The sequenced sample consisted of peripheral blood. The source is a woman between 40 and 55 years old with acute or convalescent COVID-19. The CDR3 runs from the conserved cysteine through the conserved F or W.

TRBV18	CASSPGTGTSYEQYF
TRBV6-2/TRBV6-3	CASSYIRGNQPQHF
TRBV11-3	CASSLGGASGGNEQFF
TRBV5-5	CASSSILQGREKLFF
TRBV15	CATSRDQEATKAFF
TRBV4-2	CASSPETSGNFVAGGELFF
TRBV27	CASRLSSGRARETQYF
TRBV6-5	CASSQGGTNEQFF
TRBV7-9	CASSAGTSAQQYF
TRBV5-6	CASSSNTRRGSYEQYF
TRBV6-6	CASSYTGTGPEAFF
TRBV28	CASSFYTGRGPYEQYF
TRBV27	CASSFGTGYEQYF
TRBV6-5	CASSLYNTNTEAFF
TRBV7-9	CASSSSGVESPLHF
TRBV28	CASQGLGGYTF
TRBV7-2	CASSHPGGSRGYTF
TRBV7-9	CASSPTQYQETQYF
TRBV9	CASSVGGLGEQYF
TRBV6-6	CASSQSGAGSRYRTDTQYF
TRBV7-8	CASSRRETGISPVFF
TRBV12-3/TRBV12-4	CASSFPRQPQHF
TRBV7-9	CASSTWTGGYEQYF
TRBV5-4	CASSSTSGRTGELFF
TRBV11-3	CASSLYGYTF
TRBV18	CASSPPGTDLSYEQYF
TRBV5-1	CASSSGTRGYEQYF
TRBV11-2	CASGLGREQYF
TRBV7-8	CAIRAGDTQYF
TRBV28	CASSLGGEDQPQHF
TRBV5-4	CASSSGAATNEKLFF
TRBV9	CASSASGGYEQYF
TRBV24-1	CATSDQGQGFYEQYF
TRBV6-2/TRBV6-3	CASSYEITRFGTDTQYF
TRBV5-1	CASSYNLNTEAFF
TRBV5-4	CASSLAPRPNSPLHF
TRBV20-1	CSASSTSGYNEQFF
TRBV6-5	CASKPLTLSGNTIYF
TRBV27	CASSPTTGVYGYTF
TRBV30	CALMRSTWEKLFF
TRBV18	CASSPSTGTYGYTF
TRBV25-1	CASSVDRPDEQYF
TRBV5-1	CASSLLLAGAQSTQYF
TRBV18	CASSPLKSTASGNTIYF
TRBV5-1	CASSGGMGFGANVLTF
TRBV6-2/TRBV6-3	CASSLMGRGNTEAFF
TRBV18	CASSATISSGNTIYF
TRBV29-1	CSVEGRGPYEQYF
TRBV4-1	CASSAGPGANYGYTF
TRBV2	CASSSGTVYSNQPQHF
TRBV5-1	CASSLSTGTSSGYTF
TRBV28	CASRTSGGDEQFF